This record concerns one TCR beta chain sequence. This sample was included in a study of blood T cell repertoires in COVID-19. In the study overall: PBMCs, B-cell-depleted T cells, or T cells provided the cDNA or gDNA that made up the material.

The CDR3 is 17 amino acids. The germline V gene has CDR1 SGHRS and CDR2 YFSETQ. V lost 0 bases, J lost 1 base, and 16 bases lay in between. Repertoires were generated with immunoSEQ multiplex PCR, while TCRdb's copy carries only in-frame clones and drops some. The table lists about 250,000 clones, around 85% of them singletons. This chain uses TRBV5-1 with TRBJ1-2, with D perhaps matching TRBD1 (6 bases). Sequenced input: PBMCs or T cells enriched from blood (not recorded which). The clonotype was recovered from a woman in her forties or fifties with acute COVID-19. As DNA, the CDR3 is TGCGCCAGCAGCTTGGGTTCAGGGGTCTACGGTAACTATGGCTACACCTTC. Translated, it gives CASSLGSGVYGNYGYTF. Together with reference TRBV5-1 and TRBJ1-2, the CDR3 gives the full variable domain: KAGVTQTPRYLIKTRGQQVTLSCSPISGHRSVSWYQQTPGQGLQFLFEYFSETQRNKGNFPGRFSGRQFSNSRSEMNVSTLELGDSALYLCASSLGSGVYGNYGYTFGSGTRLTVV.